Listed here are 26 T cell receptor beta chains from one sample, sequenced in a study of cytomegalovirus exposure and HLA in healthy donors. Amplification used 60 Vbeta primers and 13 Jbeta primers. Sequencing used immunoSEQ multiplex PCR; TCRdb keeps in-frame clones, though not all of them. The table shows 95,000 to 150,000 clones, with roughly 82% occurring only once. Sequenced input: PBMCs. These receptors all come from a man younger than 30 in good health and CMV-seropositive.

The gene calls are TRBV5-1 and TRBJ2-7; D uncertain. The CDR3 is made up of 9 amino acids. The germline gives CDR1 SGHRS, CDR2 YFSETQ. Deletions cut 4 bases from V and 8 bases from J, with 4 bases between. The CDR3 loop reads CASSPKQYF. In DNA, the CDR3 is TGCGCCAGCAGCCCCAAGCAGTACTTC.

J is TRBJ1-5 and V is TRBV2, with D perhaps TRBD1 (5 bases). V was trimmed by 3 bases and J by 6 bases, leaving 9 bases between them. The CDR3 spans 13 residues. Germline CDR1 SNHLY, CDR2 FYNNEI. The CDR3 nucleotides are TGTGCCAGCAGTGACCAGGGTGGTCAGCCCCAGCATTTT. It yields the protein CASSDQGGQPQHF.

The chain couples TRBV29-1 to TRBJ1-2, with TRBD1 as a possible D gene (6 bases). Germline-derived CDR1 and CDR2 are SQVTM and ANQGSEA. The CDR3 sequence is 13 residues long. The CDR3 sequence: CATWGGGNDGYTF. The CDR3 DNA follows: TGCGCGACGTGGGGAGGGGGGAACGATGGCTACACCTTC.

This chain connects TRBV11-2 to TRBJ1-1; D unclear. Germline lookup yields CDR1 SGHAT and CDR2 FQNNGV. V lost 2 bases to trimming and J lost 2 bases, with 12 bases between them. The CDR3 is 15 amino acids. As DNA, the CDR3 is TGTGCCAGCAGCTTAATGTCGTGGCAAAACACTGAAGCTTTCTTT. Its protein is CASSLMSWQNTEAFF.

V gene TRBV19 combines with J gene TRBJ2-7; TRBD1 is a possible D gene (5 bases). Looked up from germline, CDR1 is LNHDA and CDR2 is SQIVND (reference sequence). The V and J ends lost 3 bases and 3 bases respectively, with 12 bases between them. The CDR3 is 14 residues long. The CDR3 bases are TGTGCCAGTAGTATCCTACAAGGGGACTACGAGCAGTACTTC. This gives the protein CASSILQGDYEQYF.

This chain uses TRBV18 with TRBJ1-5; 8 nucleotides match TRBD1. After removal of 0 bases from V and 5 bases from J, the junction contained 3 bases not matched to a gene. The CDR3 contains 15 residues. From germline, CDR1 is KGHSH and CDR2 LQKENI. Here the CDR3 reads CASSPPDREYQPQHF. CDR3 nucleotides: TGTGCCAGCTCACCACCGGACAGGGAATATCAGCCCCAGCATTTT.

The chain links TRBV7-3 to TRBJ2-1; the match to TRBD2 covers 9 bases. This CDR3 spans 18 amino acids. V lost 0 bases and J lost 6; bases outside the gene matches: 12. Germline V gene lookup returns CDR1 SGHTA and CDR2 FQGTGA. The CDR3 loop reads CASSLTSTPSGIGNEQFF. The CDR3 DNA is TGTGCCAGCAGCTTAACCTCAACCCCTAGCGGGATAGGCAATGAGCAGTTCTTC.

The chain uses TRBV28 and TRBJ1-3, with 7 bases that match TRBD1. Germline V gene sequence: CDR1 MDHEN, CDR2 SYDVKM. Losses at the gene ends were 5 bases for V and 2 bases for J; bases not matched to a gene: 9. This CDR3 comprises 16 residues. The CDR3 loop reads CASSRIRTGAGNTIYF. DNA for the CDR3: TGTGCCAGCAGTCGAATACGGACAGGTGCTGGAAACACCATATATTTT.

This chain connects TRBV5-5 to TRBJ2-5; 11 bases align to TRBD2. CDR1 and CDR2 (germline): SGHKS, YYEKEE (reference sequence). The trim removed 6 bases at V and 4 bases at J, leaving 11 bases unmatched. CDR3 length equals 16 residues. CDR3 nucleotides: TGTGCCAGCACCACCTCCGCTAGCGGGGGGATAGAGACCCAGTACTTC. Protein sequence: CASTTSASGGIETQYF. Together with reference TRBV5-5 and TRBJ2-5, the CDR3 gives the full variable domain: DAGVTQSPTHLIKTRGQQVTLRCSPISGHKSVSWYQQVLGQGPQFIFQYYEKEERGRGNFPDRFSARQFPNYSSELNVNALLLGDSALYLCASTTSASGGIETQYFGPGTRLLVL.

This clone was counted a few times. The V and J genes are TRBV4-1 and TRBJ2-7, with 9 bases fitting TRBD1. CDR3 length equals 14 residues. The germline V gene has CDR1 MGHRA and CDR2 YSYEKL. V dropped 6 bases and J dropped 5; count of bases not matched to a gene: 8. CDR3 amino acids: CASRPTRTGDEQYF. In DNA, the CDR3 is TGCGCCAGCAGACCCACCCGGACAGGGGACGAGCAGTACTTC.

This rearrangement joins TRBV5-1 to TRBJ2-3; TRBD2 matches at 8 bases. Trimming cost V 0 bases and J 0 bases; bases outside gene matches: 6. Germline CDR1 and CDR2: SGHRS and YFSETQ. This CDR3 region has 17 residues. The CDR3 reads CASSLGAGGGSTDTQYF. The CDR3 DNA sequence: TGCGCCAGCAGCTTGGGGGCCGGGGGGGGAAGCACAGATACGCAGTATTTT.

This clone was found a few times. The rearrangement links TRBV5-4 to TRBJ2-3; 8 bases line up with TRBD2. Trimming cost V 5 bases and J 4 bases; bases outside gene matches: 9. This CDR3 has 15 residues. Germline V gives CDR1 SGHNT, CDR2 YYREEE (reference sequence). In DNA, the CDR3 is TGTGCCAGCAGGGATGGCAGCGGGAGACCAGATACGCAGTATTTT. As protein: CASRDGSGRPDTQYF.

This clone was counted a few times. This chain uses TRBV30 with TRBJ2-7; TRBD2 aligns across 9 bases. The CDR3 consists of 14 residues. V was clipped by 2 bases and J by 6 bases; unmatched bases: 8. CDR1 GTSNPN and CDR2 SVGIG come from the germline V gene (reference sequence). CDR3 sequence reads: CAWSLAGGVGEQYF. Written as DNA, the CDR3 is TGTGCCTGGAGTCTCGCGGGAGGGGTAGGCGAGCAGTACTTC.

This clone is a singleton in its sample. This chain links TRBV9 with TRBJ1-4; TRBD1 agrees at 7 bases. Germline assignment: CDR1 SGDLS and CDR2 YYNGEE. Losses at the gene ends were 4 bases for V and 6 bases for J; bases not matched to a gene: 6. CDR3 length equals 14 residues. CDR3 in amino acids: CASSQRQGDEKLFF. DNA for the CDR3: TGTGCCAGCAGCCAACGACAGGGCGATGAAAAACTGTTTTTT.

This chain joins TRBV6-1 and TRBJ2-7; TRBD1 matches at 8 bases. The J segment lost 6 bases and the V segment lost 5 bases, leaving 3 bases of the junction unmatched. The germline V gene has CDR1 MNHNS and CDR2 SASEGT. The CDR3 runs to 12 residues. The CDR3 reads CASSRTGSEQYF. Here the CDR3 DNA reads TGTGCCAGCAGTAGGACAGGGAGCGAGCAGTACTTC.

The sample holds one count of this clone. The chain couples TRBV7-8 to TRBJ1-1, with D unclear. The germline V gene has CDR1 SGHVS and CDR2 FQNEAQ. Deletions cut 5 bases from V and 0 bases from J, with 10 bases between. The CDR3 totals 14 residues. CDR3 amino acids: CASSPIPLNTEAFF. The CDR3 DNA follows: TGTGCCAGCAGCCCAATCCCATTGAACACTGAAGCTTTCTTT.

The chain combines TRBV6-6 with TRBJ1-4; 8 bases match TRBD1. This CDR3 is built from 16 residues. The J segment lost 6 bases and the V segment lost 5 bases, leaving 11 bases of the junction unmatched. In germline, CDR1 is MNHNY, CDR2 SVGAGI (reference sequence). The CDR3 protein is CASSPSPQGADEKLFF. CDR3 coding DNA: TGTGCCAGCAGTCCGTCCCCGCAGGGGGCGGATGAAAAACTGTTTTTT.

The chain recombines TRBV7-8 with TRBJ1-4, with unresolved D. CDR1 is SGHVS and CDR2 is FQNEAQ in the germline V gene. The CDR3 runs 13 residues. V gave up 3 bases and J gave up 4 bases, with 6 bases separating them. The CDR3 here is CASSFQDNEKLFF. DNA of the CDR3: TGTGCCAGCAGCTTTCAGGATAATGAAAAACTGTTTTTT.

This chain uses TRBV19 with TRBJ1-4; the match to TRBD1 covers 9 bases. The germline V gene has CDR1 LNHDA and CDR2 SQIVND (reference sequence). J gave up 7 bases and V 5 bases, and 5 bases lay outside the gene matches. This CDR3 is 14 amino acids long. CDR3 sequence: CASSLTGGGEKLFF. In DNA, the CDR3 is TGTGCCAGTAGTTTGACAGGGGGAGGTGAAAAACTGTTTTTT.

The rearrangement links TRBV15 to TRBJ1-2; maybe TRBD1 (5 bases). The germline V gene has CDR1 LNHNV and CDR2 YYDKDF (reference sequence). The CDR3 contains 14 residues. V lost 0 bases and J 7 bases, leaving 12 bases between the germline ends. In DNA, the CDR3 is TGTGCCACCAGCAGAGATTCGGGGGTCTCTGGCTACACCTTC. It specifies CATSRDSGVSGYTF.

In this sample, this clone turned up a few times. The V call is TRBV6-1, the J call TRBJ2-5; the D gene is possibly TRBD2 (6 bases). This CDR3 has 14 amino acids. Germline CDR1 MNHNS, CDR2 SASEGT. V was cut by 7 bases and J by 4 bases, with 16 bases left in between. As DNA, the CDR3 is TGTGCCAGCACCCCCGAGGCCGGGGGAGAGACCCAGTACTTC. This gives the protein CASTPEAGGETQYF.

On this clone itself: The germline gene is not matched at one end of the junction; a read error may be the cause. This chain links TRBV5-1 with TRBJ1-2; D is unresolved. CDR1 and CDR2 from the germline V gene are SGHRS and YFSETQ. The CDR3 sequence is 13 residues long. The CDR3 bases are TGTGCCAGCAGCCTGGGAACATTCGATGGCTACACCTTC. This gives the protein CASSLGTFDGYTF.

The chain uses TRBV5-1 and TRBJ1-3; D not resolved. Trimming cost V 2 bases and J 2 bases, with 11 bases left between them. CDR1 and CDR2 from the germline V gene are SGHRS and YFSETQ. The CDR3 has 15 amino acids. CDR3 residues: CASSLGVIPGNTIYF. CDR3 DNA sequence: TGCGCCAGCAGCTTAGGAGTGATTCCTGGAAACACCATATATTTT.

In nucleotides, the CDR3 is TGCGCCAGCAGGTCCGGGACAGGGATATCTGAAGCTTTCTTT. Its translation: CASRSGTGISEAFF. The chain uses TRBV5-1 and TRBJ1-1; TRBD1 matches 9 bases. The CDR3 length is 14 residues. V trimming: 5 bases; J trimming: 6 bases; junction bases outside the gene matches: 8. Germline V lookup: CDR1 SGHRS, CDR2 YFSETQ.

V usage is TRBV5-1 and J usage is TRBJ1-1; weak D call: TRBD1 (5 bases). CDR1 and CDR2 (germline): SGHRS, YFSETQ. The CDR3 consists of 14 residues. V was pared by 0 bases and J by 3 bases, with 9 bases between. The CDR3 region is CASSLEGRDTEAFF. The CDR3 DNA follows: TGCGCCAGCAGCTTGGAGGGGCGCGACACTGAAGCTTTCTTT.

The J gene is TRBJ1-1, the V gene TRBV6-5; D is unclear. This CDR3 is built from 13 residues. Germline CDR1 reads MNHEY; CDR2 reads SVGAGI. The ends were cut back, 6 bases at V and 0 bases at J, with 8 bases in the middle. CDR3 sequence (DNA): TGTGCCAGCAGCCCTCAGGTGAACACTGAAGCTTTCTTT. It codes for CASSPQVNTEAFF.